This T cell receptor beta chain was identified during a study of blood T cells in healthy people across ages. This CDR3 contains 16 residues. Germline CDR1 reads SGHRS; CDR2 reads YFSETQ. In regard to this clonotype: The junction departs from the called germline gene at one end, perhaps through a read error.

PCR was performed a second time for about 7 to 11 cycles using a sample-barcoded 5' primer and a J-beta primer mix. TCRdb analysed the 5' RACE reads with MiXCR anew, one entry per CDR3 protein. The repertoire holds more than 500,000 distinct CDR3 sequences, with 25% to 30% as singletons. The clonotype was recovered from a woman in her seventies in good health. V usage is TRBV5-1 and J usage is TRBJ1-1; 7 bases agree with TRBD1. Sequencing used blood. The CDR3 sequence is CASRLGGGAGNTEAFF. CDR3 coding DNA: TGCGCTAGCAGACTTGGAGGGGGCGCGGGAAACACTGAAGCTTTCTTT.